This entry describes one TCR beta chain. Its matching antigen is unknown. The CDR3 spans 13 residues. Germline CDR1 reads SGHTA; CDR2 reads FQGTGA. These data are taken from a study of CXCR3-negative and CXCR3-positive naive CD8 T cells. General study points: The naive subsets expressed comparable surface CD5, and the authors inferred TCR strength from TRB CDR3 properties. Naive subsets were similarly diverse, while memory CD8+ repertoires were much less diverse.

cDNA libraries for TRB were generated by 5' RACE incorporating UMI labels. TCRdb reprocessed the 5' RACE reads; each CDR3 protein has one entry and no DNA is given. Its listing shows 43,000 or so distinct CDR3 sequences. Sequencing input: memory CD8+ T cells from blood. The chain links TRBV7-3 to TRBJ2-3; TCRdb outputs TRBD2, but without DNA this stays unchecked. This sequence originates from a human donor in good health. Some clones in this sample may be carry-over from other donors' samples. CDR3 residues: CASSLGRADTQYF.